The entry below gives a single T cell receptor beta chain sequence along with its context. This receptor's antigen is unknown. No much larger clonotype is one base removed from it; base qualities were not supplied. The collaborating institutions used their own protocols to collect whole blood in K2EDTA tubes. Collaborator samples were shipped for TCRbeta analysis as frozen whole blood, isolated PBMCs, or DNA extracted from either sample type. This entry belongs to a study of blood T cell repertoires in COVID-19 (dated by TCRdb to about 2020). A note on the overall study: Samples from collaborators originated in the United States, Italy and Spain and spanned both the acute and convalescent phases of COVID-19. The prospective study material was composed of cDNA or gDNA derived from T cells, B-cell-depleted T cells, or PBMCs. Subjects who had been exposed to COVID-19, were actively infected with it, or had recovered from it provided the deeply sampled blood TCRbeta repertoires that made up the dataset. The repertoires were released in a freely available public database meant as a resource for research on the immune response to SARS-CoV-2. Samples were obtained from the ongoing ImmuneRACE study (first 160 participants) and from over 1,000 subjects provided by 6 global collaborators. Nearly every sample came with metadata listing a de-identified subject ID, COVID-19 status, age in years and sex. Where available, HLA class I and class II types were taken from metadata supplied by the sample provider and were not determined by assay-based typing.

For CDR1 and CDR2, the germline V gene (reference sequence) lists LNHDA and SQIVND. At the junction V is shortened by 3 bases and J by 7 bases, with 10 bases in between. The CDR3, from cysteine to phenylalanine, totals 13 residues. Only CDR3 DNA is held: 39 bases, read in frame from base 1. TCRbeta CDR3 regions were amplified from genomic DNA by means of the immunoSEQ Assay, a bias-controlled multiplex PCR. In the authors' own workflow: The number of nucleated cells in each sample was estimated by amplification of reference gene primers within the assay. Sequence reads were collapsed and filtered to measure the absolute abundance of every unique TCRbeta CDR3 rearrangement. For each sample, productive Simpson clonality was calculated as the square root of Simpson's diversity index across productive rearrangements. The table was pulled from immuneACCESS by TCRdb, which kept in-frame rearrangements only. Such tables lose some clones; where checked, under half of the loss comes from unresolved V genes, and the rest has no known cause. From that table come the V and J calls and clone size; the DNA was used to work out D and trimming. The sample table shows about 100,000 clones, and about 83% are seen once. The ten largest clones take up about 10% of the sample.

The paper as a whole reports these results and caveats: Clinical and demographic metadata were provided uncurated, with the amount varying by source and participant.

The sequence joins TRBV19 to TRBJ1-5; TRBD1 is perhaps the D gene, given 6 matching bases. This clonotype was obtained from a man between 35 and 55 years old with active or convalescent COVID-19. The source material was peripheral blood. Read as DNA, the sequence is TGTGCCAGTAGTATGCGGGGGCGCCAGCCCCAGCATTTT. Translation gives CASSMRGRQPQHF.